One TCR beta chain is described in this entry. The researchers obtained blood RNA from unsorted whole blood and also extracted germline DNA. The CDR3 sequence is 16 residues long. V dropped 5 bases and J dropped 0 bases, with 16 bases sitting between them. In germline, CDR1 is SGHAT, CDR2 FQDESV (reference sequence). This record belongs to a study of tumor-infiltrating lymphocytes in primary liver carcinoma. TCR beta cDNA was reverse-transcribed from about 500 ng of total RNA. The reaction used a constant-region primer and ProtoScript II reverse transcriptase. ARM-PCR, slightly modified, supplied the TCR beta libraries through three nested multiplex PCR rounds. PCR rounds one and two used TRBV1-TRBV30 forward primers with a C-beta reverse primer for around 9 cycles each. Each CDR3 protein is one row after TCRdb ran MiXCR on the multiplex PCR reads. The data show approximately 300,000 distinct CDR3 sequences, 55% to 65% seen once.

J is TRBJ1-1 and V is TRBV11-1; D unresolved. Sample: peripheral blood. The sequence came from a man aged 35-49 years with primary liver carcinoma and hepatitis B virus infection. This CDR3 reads CASSPALAGVNTEAFF. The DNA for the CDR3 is TGTGCCAGCAGCCCCGCTCTGGCAGGCGTGAACACTGAAGCTTTCTTT.